This T cell receptor beta chain originates from a study of blood T cell repertoires in COVID-19. In the study overall: Specimens from acute and convalescent COVID-19 originated in the United States, Italy and Spain. The cDNA or gDNA used as material had been derived from T cells, B-cell-depleted T cells, or PBMCs.

In the authors' methods: Amplification of reference gene primers provided the estimated nucleated cell counts. The repertoire was sequenced with immunoSEQ multiplex PCR; TCRdb's copy has only in-frame clones and lacks some. V and J calls and clone size follow that table, whereas D and trimming were derived from the DNA. The sample shows about 120,000 clones, 65% to 90% of them seen only once. Germline V gives CDR1 KGHSH, CDR2 LQKENI. V was clipped by 3 bases and J by 2 bases, with 4 bases between them. The CDR3 has 12 amino acids. Sequenced: peripheral blood. The chain links TRBV18 to TRBJ1-1; D is uncertain. The TCR sequence derives from a woman aged 80 or over with acute or convalescent COVID-19. The CDR3, as DNA: TGTGCCAGCTCACCCCTAAACACTGAAGCTTTCTTT. Its protein product is CASSPLNTEAFF.